The rows below give T cell receptor beta chains drawn from one sample of a study of cytomegalovirus exposure and HLA in healthy donors. Some clones are missing from TCRdb's copy, which holds only in-frame ones; the method was immunoSEQ multiplex PCR. The table lists some 91,000 clones, roughly 86% of them singletons. Sequenced sample: PBMCs. The receptors come from a man under 40 in good health and CMV-seropositive. Both conserved end residues are part of each CDR3. The order of the fields is clone size, D gene, CDR3 length, J gene, V gene, CDR3 protein. D genes are given only for firm matches. The listing skips clone size in some rows; elsewhere it reads once, few, many or a size class.

clone size: -; D gene: TRBD2; CDR3 length: 16; J gene: TRBJ2-1; V gene: TRBV4-2; CDR3 protein: CASSQEGRGSYNEQFF
clone size: -; D gene: -; CDR3 length: 15; J gene: TRBJ2-2; V gene: TRBV9; CDR3 protein: CASSEQGPNTGELFF
clone size: -; D gene: TRBD1; CDR3 length: 15; J gene: TRBJ1-1; V gene: TRBV28; CDR3 protein: CASTNRGRGNTEAFF
clone size: -; D gene: TRBD1; CDR3 length: 15; J gene: TRBJ2-7; V gene: TRBV6-5; CDR3 protein: CASSSSGTGSYEQYF
clone size: -; D gene: -; CDR3 length: 15; J gene: TRBJ2-2; V gene: TRBV5-1; CDR3 protein: CASSLEGTNTGELFF
clone size: -; D gene: TRBD1; CDR3 length: 16; J gene: TRBJ2-2; V gene: TRBV28; CDR3 protein: CASTPYGTANTGELFF
clone size: -; D gene: -; CDR3 length: 14; J gene: TRBJ2-7; V gene: TRBV6-5; CDR3 protein: CASSRIPGRSEQYF
clone size: -; D gene: TRBD1; CDR3 length: 15; J gene: TRBJ1-2; V gene: TRBV5-6; CDR3 protein: CASSHDRGDYYGYTF
clone size: -; D gene: -; CDR3 length: 13; J gene: TRBJ1-2; V gene: TRBV7-9; CDR3 protein: CASSWDTGYGYTF
clone size: -; D gene: -; CDR3 length: 15; J gene: TRBJ1-2; V gene: TRBV11-2; CDR3 protein: CASSPDPGSYYGYTF
clone size: -; D gene: -; CDR3 length: 15; J gene: TRBJ2-2; V gene: TRBV10-1; CDR3 protein: CASSDPGQNTGELFF
clone size: -; D gene: -; CDR3 length: 12; J gene: TRBJ2-7; V gene: TRBV28; CDR3 protein: CASSQGGREQYF
clone size: -; D gene: TRBD1; CDR3 length: 17; J gene: TRBJ1-2; V gene: TRBV27; CDR3 protein: CASSLSNFGTGPDGYTF
clone size: -; D gene: -; CDR3 length: 16; J gene: TRBJ2-1; V gene: TRBV5-1; CDR3 protein: CASRSLSGLLYNEQFF
clone size: -; D gene: TRBD2; CDR3 length: 14; J gene: TRBJ2-7; V gene: TRBV28; CDR3 protein: CASSLRRGGYEQYF
clone size: -; D gene: TRBD1; CDR3 length: 11; J gene: TRBJ1-2; V gene: TRBV29-1; CDR3 protein: CSVGTAMGYTF
clone size: -; D gene: TRBD1; CDR3 length: 12; J gene: TRBJ2-7; V gene: TRBV6-1; CDR3 protein: CAIKGQGYEQYF
clone size: -; D gene: TRBD2; CDR3 length: 16; J gene: TRBJ2-3; V gene: TRBV7-9; CDR3 protein: CASSSGLAGSTDTQYF
clone size: once; D gene: TRBD1; CDR3 length: 16; J gene: TRBJ2-2; V gene: TRBV4-1; CDR3 protein: CASSHPVRGLDGELFF
clone size: -; D gene: -; CDR3 length: 12; J gene: TRBJ1-5; V gene: TRBV29-1; CDR3 protein: CSVEDPGQPQHF
clone size: -; D gene: -; CDR3 length: 14; J gene: TRBJ2-3; V gene: TRBV11-2; CDR3 protein: CASSLDGHTDTQYF
clone size: -; D gene: TRBD1; CDR3 length: 18; J gene: TRBJ2-7; V gene: TRBV18; CDR3 protein: CASSPIIRDRGFLYEQYF
clone size: once; D gene: -; CDR3 length: 14; J gene: TRBJ2-1; V gene: TRBV11-2; CDR3 protein: CASSSLTGDKEQFF
clone size: -; D gene: -; CDR3 length: 15; J gene: TRBJ1-2; V gene: TRBV5-6; CDR3 protein: CASSFGNLQGYGYTF
clone size: -; D gene: -; CDR3 length: 19; J gene: TRBJ2-6; V gene: TRBV27; CDR3 protein: CASSFLGRRFNSGANVLTF
clone size: -; D gene: -; CDR3 length: 14; J gene: TRBJ2-1; V gene: TRBV10-3; CDR3 protein: CAISDTTGYNEQFF
clone size: -; D gene: TRBD1; CDR3 length: 14; J gene: TRBJ2-7; V gene: TRBV27; CDR3 protein: CASSRDRLQIEQYF
clone size: -; D gene: -; CDR3 length: 15; J gene: TRBJ2-7; V gene: TRBV5-1; CDR3 protein: CASSLASAGNYEQYF
clone size: -; D gene: -; CDR3 length: 17; J gene: TRBJ2-2; V gene: TRBV27; CDR3 protein: CASSLDSGYANTGELFF
clone size: -; D gene: -; CDR3 length: 12; J gene: TRBJ1-2; V gene: TRBV9; CDR3 protein: CASSDPGDGYTF
clone size: -; D gene: -; CDR3 length: 14; J gene: TRBJ1-2; V gene: TRBV7-9; CDR3 protein: CASSSEGSNYGYTF
clone size: -; D gene: -; CDR3 length: 17; J gene: TRBJ2-2; V gene: TRBV15; CDR3 protein: CATSYTDSSANTGELFF
clone size: -; D gene: -; CDR3 length: 14; J gene: TRBJ2-7; V gene: TRBV28; CDR3 protein: CASSSQGSSYEQYF
clone size: -; D gene: -; CDR3 length: 13; J gene: TRBJ2-7; V gene: TRBV5-8; CDR3 protein: CASSPGQNYEQYF
clone size: -; D gene: TRBD1; CDR3 length: 14; J gene: TRBJ2-7; V gene: TRBV5-1; CDR3 protein: CASSVGQDIEVQYF
clone size: once; D gene: TRBD2; CDR3 length: 15; J gene: TRBJ2-7; V gene: TRBV28; CDR3 protein: CASSPEAGVNYEQYF
clone size: -; D gene: TRBD1; CDR3 length: 15; J gene: TRBJ2-2; V gene: TRBV28; CDR3 protein: CASSSGQGRTGELFF
clone size: -; D gene: -; CDR3 length: 14; J gene: TRBJ2-5; V gene: TRBV18; CDR3 protein: CASSQIQGQETQYF
clone size: -; D gene: -; CDR3 length: 14; J gene: TRBJ1-1; V gene: TRBV2; CDR3 protein: CASSAVQANTEAFF
clone size: -; D gene: -; CDR3 length: 15; J gene: TRBJ2-6; V gene: TRBV6-4; CDR3 protein: CASSDSHSGANVLTF
clone size: -; D gene: -; CDR3 length: 16; J gene: TRBJ2-1; V gene: TRBV10-3; CDR3 protein: CAISTIAESSYNEQFF
clone size: once; D gene: -; CDR3 length: 18; J gene: TRBJ2-5; V gene: TRBV5-1; CDR3 protein: CASSLEGIAGSFVETQYF
clone size: -; D gene: -; CDR3 length: 14; J gene: TRBJ1-5; V gene: TRBV6-1; CDR3 protein: CASSPSRGSQPQHF
clone size: -; D gene: -; CDR3 length: 14; J gene: TRBJ1-1; V gene: TRBV7-9; CDR3 protein: CASSLRRSSTEAFF
clone size: -; D gene: TRBD1; CDR3 length: 15; J gene: TRBJ2-4; V gene: TRBV7-2; CDR3 protein: CASSFQQGFKNIQYF
clone size: -; D gene: -; CDR3 length: 15; J gene: TRBJ2-1; V gene: TRBV5-1; CDR3 protein: CASSLRGKGRDEQFF
clone size: -; D gene: -; CDR3 length: 13; J gene: TRBJ2-1; V gene: TRBV4-1; CDR3 protein: CASSQRRANEQFF
clone size: -; D gene: TRBD1; CDR3 length: 16; J gene: TRBJ2-7; V gene: TRBV5-1; CDR3 protein: CASSLAPLTGHYEQYF
clone size: -; D gene: -; CDR3 length: 15; J gene: TRBJ1-5; V gene: TRBV18; CDR3 protein: CASSPGMVEAQPQHF
clone size: -; D gene: -; CDR3 length: 13; J gene: TRBJ1-5; V gene: TRBV5-1; CDR3 protein: CASSLTLNQPQHF
clone size: -; D gene: TRBD1; CDR3 length: 16; J gene: TRBJ2-5; V gene: TRBV19; CDR3 protein: CASSIGDRGYGETQYF
clone size: -; D gene: -; CDR3 length: 15; J gene: TRBJ2-7; V gene: TRBV28; CDR3 protein: CASSLPGSLSYEQYF
clone size: -; D gene: TRBD2; CDR3 length: 17; J gene: TRBJ2-3; V gene: TRBV19; CDR3 protein: CASSTPPLAGAVDTQYF
clone size: -; D gene: -; CDR3 length: 14; J gene: TRBJ1-2; V gene: TRBV28; CDR3 protein: CASSSTGLVYGYTF
clone size: large; D gene: TRBD1; CDR3 length: 15; J gene: TRBJ2-7; V gene: TRBV5-6; CDR3 protein: CASSPAGTGGYEQYF
clone size: -; D gene: -; CDR3 length: 15; J gene: TRBJ2-5; V gene: TRBV2; CDR3 protein: CASREFTGFEETQYF